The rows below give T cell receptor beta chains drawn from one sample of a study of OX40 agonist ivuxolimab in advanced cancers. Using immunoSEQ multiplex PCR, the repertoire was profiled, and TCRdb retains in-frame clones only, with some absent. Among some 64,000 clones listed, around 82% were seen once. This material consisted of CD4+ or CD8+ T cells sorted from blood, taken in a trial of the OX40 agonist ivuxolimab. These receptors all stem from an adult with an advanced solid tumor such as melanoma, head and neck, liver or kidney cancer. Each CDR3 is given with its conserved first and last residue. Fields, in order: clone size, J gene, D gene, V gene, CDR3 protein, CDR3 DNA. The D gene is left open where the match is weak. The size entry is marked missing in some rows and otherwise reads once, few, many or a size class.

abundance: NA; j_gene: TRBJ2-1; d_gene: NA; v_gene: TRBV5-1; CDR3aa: CASNPRASEAGEQFF; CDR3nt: TGCGCCAGCAACCCCCGGGCCTCAGAAGCGGGTGAGCAGTTCTTC
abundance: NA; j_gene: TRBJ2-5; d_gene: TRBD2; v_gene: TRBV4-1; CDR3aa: CASSQEIAGGQETQYF; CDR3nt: TGCGCCAGCAGCCAAGAAATAGCGGGAGGTCAAGAGACCCAGTACTTC
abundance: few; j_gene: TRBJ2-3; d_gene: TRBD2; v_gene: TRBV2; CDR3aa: CASSHGLAGGTTDTQYF; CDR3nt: TGTGCCAGCAGCCACGGGCTAGCGGGAGGCACCACAGATACGCAGTATTTT
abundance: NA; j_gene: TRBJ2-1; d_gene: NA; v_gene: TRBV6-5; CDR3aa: CASSYRASAIGNEQFF; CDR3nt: TGTGCCAGCAGTTACCGAGCTAGCGCCATAGGGAATGAGCAGTTCTTC
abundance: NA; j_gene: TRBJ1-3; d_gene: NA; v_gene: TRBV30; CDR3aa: CAWSVSDGTIYF; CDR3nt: TGTGCCTGGAGTGTAAGTGATGGCACCATATATTTT
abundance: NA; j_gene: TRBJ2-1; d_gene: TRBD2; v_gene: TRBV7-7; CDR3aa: CASSAGGTSVEQFF; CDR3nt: TGTGCTAGCAGCGCCGGGGGGACTAGCGTTGAGCAGTTCTTC
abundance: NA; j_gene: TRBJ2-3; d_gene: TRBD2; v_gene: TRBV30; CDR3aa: CAWTGGRASGKGADTQYF; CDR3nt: TGTGCCTGGACTGGGGGAAGGGCTAGCGGGAAAGGAGCAGATACGCAGTATTTT
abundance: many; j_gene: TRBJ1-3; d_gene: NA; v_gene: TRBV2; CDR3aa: CASSGVGNTIYF; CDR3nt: TGTGCCAGCAGCGGGGTAGGAAACACCATATATTTT
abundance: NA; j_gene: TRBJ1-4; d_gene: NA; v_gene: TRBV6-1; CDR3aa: CASSEERYRVVEKLFF; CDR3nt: TGTGCCAGCAGTGAAGAACGGTACAGGGTTGTTGAAAAACTGTTTTTT
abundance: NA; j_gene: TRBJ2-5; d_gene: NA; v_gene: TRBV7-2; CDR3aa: CASSTYGESQETQYF; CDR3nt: TGTGCCAGCAGCACATATGGGGAGAGCCAAGAGACCCAGTACTTC
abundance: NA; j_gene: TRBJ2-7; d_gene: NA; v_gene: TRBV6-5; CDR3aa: CASSENYEQYF; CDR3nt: TGTGCCAGCAGTGAGAACTACGAGCAGTACTTC
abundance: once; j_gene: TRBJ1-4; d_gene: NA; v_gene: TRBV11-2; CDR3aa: CASSLINFGSNEKLFF; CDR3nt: TGTGCCAGCAGCTTAATAAATTTCGGTTCGAATGAAAAACTGTTTTTT
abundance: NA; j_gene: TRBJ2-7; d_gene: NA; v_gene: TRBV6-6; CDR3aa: CASSYSIQHNYEQYF; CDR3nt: TGTGCCAGCAGTTACTCGATACAGCATAACTACGAGCAGTACTTC
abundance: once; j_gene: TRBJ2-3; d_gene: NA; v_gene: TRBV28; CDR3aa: CASSLAGSTDTQYF; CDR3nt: TGTGCCAGCAGTTTGGCGGGCAGCACAGATACGCAGTATTTT
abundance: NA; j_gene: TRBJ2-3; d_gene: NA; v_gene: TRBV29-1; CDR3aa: CSVDGQGNTDTQYF; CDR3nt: TGCAGCGTTGATGGCCAGGGTAATACAGATACGCAGTATTTT
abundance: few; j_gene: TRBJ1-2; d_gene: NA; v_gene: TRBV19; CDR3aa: CASTSGVGTNYGYTF; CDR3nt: TGTGCCAGTACTTCAGGTGTTGGAACTAACTATGGCTACACCTTC
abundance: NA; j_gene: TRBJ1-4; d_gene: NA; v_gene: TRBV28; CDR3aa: CASSSDNEKLFF; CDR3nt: TGTGCCAGCAGCTCGGATAATGAAAAACTGTTTTTT
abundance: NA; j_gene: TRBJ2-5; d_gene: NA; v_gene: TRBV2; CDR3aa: CASSETMETQYF; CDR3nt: TGTGCCAGCAGTGAAACCATGGAGACCCAGTACTTC
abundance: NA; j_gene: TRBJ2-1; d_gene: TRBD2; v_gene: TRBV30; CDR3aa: CAWRDTSGSHNEQFF; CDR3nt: TGTGCCTGGAGGGATACTAGCGGGAGCCACAATGAGCAGTTCTTC
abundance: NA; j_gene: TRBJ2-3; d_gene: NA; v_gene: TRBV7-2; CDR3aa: CASSLGGRGDTQYF; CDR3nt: TGTGCCAGCAGCTTAGGAGGGCGAGGAGATACGCAGTATTTT
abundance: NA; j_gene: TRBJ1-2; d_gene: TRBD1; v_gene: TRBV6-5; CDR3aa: CASSYSVRGLYGYTF; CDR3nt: TGTGCCAGCAGTTACTCGGTCAGGGGGCTTTATGGCTACACCTTC
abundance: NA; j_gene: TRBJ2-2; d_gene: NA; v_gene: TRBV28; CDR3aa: CASYNRHRLLAASATNTGELFF; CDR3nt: TGTGCCAGCTATAACCGTCACAGGCTCTTAGCGGCTAGCGCAACAAACACCGGGGAGCTGTTTTTT
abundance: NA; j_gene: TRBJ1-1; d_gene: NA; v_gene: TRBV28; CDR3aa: CASSSELNTEAFF; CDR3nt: TGTGCCAGCAGTTCAGAATTGAACACTGAAGCTTTCTTT
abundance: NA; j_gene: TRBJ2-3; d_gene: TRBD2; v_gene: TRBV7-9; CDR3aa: CASSTGGSSTDTQYF; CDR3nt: TGTGCCAGCAGCACCGGGGGGAGTAGCACAGATACGCAGTATTTT
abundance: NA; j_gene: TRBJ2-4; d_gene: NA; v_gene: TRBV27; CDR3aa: CASCKRESGNIQYF; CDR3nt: TGTGCCAGCTGCAAAAGGGAGTCCGGGAACATTCAGTACTTC
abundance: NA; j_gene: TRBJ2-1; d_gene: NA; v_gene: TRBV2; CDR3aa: CASSDGSRVTNEQFF; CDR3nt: TGTGCCAGCAGTGACGGCTCCAGGGTAACGAATGAGCAGTTCTTC
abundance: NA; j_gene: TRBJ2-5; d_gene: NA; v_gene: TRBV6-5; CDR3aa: CASSYSGGPETQYF; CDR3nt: TGTGCCAGCAGTTACTCGGGGGGACCGGAGACCCAGTACTTC
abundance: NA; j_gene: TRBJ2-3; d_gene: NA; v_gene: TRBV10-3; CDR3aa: CAITSEGASTDTQYF; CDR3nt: TGTGCCATCACCTCGGAGGGGGCTAGCACAGATACGCAGTATTTT
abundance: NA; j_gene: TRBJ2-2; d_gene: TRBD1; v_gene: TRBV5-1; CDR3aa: CASSLDRQGVGELFF; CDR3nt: TGCGCCAGCAGCTTGGATCGACAGGGCGTGGGGGAGCTGTTTTTT
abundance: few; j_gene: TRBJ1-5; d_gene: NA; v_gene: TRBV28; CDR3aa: CASSSAGQPQHF; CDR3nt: TGTGCCAGCAGTTCCGCAGGTCAGCCCCAGCATTTT
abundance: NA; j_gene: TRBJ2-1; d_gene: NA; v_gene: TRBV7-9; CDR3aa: CASSSGLDSHSYNEQFF; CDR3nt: TGTGCCAGCAGCTCGGGTCTGGACAGCCACTCCTACAATGAGCAGTTCTTC
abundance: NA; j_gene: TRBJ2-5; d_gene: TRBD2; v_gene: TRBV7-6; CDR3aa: CASSSLAGAGETQYF; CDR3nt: TGTGCCAGCAGCAGTCTAGCGGGAGCTGGTGAGACCCAGTACTTC
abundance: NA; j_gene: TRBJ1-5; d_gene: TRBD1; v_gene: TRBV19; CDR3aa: CASNDRDNQPQHF; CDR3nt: TGTGCCAGTAATGACAGGGACAATCAGCCCCAGCATTTT
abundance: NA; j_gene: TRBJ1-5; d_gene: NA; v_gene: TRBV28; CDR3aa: CASRRWAREGNQPQHF; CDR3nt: TGTGCCAGCAGAAGATGGGCTCGCGAAGGCAATCAGCCCCAGCATTTT
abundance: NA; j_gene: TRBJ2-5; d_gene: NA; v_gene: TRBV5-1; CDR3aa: CASSDQETQYF; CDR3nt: TGCGCCAGCAGCGACCAAGAGACCCAGTACTTC
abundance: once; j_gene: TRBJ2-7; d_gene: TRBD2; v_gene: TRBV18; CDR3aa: CASSPGLAGVYEQYF; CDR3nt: TGTGCCAGCTCACCCGGACTAGCGGGAGTCTACGAGCAGTACTTC
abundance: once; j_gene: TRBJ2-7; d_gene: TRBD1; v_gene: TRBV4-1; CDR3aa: CASSQVRTGGSYEQYF; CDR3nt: TGCGCCAGCAGCCAAGTACGGACAGGGGGTAGCTACGAGCAGTACTTC
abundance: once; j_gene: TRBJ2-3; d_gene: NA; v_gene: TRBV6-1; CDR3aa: CASISRSSTDTQYF; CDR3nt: TGTGCCAGCATTAGCCGATCTAGCACAGATACGCAGTATTTT
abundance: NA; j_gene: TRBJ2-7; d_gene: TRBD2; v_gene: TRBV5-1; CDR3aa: CASSRIAGPYEQYF; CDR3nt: TGCGCCAGCAGCAGGATAGCGGGACCCTACGAGCAGTACTTC
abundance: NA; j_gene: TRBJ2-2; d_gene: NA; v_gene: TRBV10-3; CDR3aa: CAIRPPRGGELFF; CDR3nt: TGTGCCATCAGGCCTCCCCGTGGTGGGGAGCTGTTTTTT
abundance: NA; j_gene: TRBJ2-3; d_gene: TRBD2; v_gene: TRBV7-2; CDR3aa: CASSLFIAGNADTQYF; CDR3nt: TGTGCCAGCAGCTTATTTATAGCGGGTAACGCAGATACGCAGTATTTT
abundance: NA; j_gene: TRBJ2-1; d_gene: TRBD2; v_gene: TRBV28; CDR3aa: CAIQREWTYNEQFF; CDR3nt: TGTGCCATCCAGCGGGAGTGGACCTACAATGAGCAGTTCTTC
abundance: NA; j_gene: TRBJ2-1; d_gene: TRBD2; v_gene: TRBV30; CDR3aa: CAWSVRRLAGGAYNEQFF; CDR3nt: TGTGCCTGGAGTGTTAGACGGCTAGCGGGAGGAGCTTACAATGAGCAGTTCTTC
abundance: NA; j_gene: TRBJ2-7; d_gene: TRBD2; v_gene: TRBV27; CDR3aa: CASRPRLAGVYEQYF; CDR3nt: TGTGCCAGCAGACCCCGACTAGCGGGAGTTTACGAGCAGTACTTC
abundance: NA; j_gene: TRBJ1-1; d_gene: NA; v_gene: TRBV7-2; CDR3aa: CASSRQKNTEAFF; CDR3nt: TGTGCCAGCAGCCGACAGAAGAACACTGAAGCTTTCTTT
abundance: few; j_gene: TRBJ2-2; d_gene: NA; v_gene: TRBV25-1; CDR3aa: CASSEISRTGELFF; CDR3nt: TGTGCCAGCAGTGAAATCTCGAGGACCGGGGAGCTGTTTTTT
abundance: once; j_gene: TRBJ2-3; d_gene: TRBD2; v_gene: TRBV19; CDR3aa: CASSIGASGRTDTQYF; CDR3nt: TGTGCCAGTAGTATAGGGGCTAGCGGGAGGACAGATACGCAGTATTTT
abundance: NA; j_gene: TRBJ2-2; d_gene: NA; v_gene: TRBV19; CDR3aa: CASSLAGGPGELFF; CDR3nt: TGTGCCAGTAGTTTGGCCGGGGGTCCCGGGGAGCTGTTTTTT